Presented here are 15 T cell receptor beta chains from one specimen sequenced in a study of tumor-infiltrating lymphocytes in primary liver carcinoma. The study co-extracted DNA and RNA from 20-30 mg of unsorted bulk tissue. cDNA specific to TCR beta was made from around 470 ng of total RNA, with a constant-region primer employed for priming. Slightly modified ARM-PCR served as the procedure for the TCR beta libraries. These libraries came from three rounds of nested multiplex PCR. For 10 cycles apiece, the opening two PCR rounds ran with TRBV1-TRBV30 forward primers and a C-beta reverse primer. TCRdb processed the multiplex PCR reads anew with MiXCR; each CDR3 protein has one entry. This repertoire shows around 71,000 distinct CDR3 sequences, about 64% found once; its top ten account for around 13%. Sequencing was done on a sample of liver tumor tissue from sampling region 4. The subset was: tumor region T4, right-lateral pole. These receptors were taken from a woman in her sixties with primary liver carcinoma and hepatitis B virus infection.

This clonotype was counted many times. The chain joins TRBV29-1 to TRBJ2-6, with a weak D call TRBD1 (5 bases). Germline loops: CDR1 SQVTM, CDR2 ANQGSEA. The V gene lost 6 bases and the J gene lost 10 bases, with 22 bases spanning the gap. This CDR3 spans 15 amino acids. Here the CDR3 DNA reads TGCAGCGTGCTTATCCGCGACAGCAGTAATAACGTCCTGACTTTC. Its translation: CSVLIRDSSNNVLTF.

In regard to this clonotype: At one end the junction does not follow the germline gene, possibly because of a read error. The chain employs TRBV28 and TRBJ1-3, with TRBD1 as a possible D gene (6 bases). Looked up from germline, CDR1 is MDHEN and CDR2 is SYDVKM. This CDR3 has 14 amino acids. The CDR3 reads CAGSLQGTGNTIYF. The CDR3 region has the DNA TGCGCCGGCAGCCTACAGGGAACTGGAAACACCATATATTTT.

Points on this clonotype: A junction boundary mismatches the germline segment, possibly from a read error. The gene calls are TRBV12-5 and TRBJ2-4; weak D call: TRBD2 (6 bases). Germline CDR1 is LGHNT and CDR2 is FRNRAP. The CDR3 contains 17 residues. The DNA for the CDR3 is TGTACTAGTGGTTTGGTACTGGAGGGCTCGGCCAAAAACATTCAGTACTTC. Translated, it gives CTSGLVLEGSAKNIQYF.

Remarks on this clonotype: A single base separates this from a much larger clone, so it may be a read error. The chain is built from TRBV2 and TRBJ2-2; D may be TRBD2 (5 bases). CDR1 is SNHLY, CDR2 FYNNEI, per germline. Trimming stripped 8 bases from V and 5 bases from J, with 12 bases between. The CDR3 is 13 residues long. The CDR3 loop reads CASGYTGTGELFF. Written as DNA, the CDR3 is TGTGCCAGCGGTTATACGGGAACCGGGGAGCTGTTTTTT.

A word on this clonotype: One end of the junction is discordant with germline, which a read error may explain. This rearrangement joins TRBV11-2 to TRBJ2-5; D uncertain. This CDR3 has 13 residues. The V gene's germline CDR1 is SGHAT and CDR2 FQNNGV. The DNA of the CDR3 is TGTGCCAGCAGCTTAATGTTCGCTGAGACCCAATACTTC. Amino acid sequence: CASSLMFAETQYF.

About this clonotype: This clone may be a read error of a much larger clone one base away. The chain links TRBV6-1 to TRBJ1-1, with D perhaps TRBD1 (6 bases). Germline V CDR1 and CDR2: MNHNS, SASEGT. This CDR3 is 16 amino acids long. With 4 bases removed from V and 1 base from J, the gap between germline ends came to 16 bases. The CDR3: CASSVLGGISNTEAFF. The CDR3 DNA sequence: TGTGCCAGCAGTGTATTAGGGGGGATTTCGAACACTGAAGCTTTCTTT.

A word on this clonotype: A read error may account for a junction end that differs from germline. The gene calls are TRBV11-3 and TRBJ2-1; D assignment may be TRBD1 or TRBD2 (5 bases each). The CDR3 has 17 residues. Per germline, CDR1 SGHNT and CDR2 YENEEA. In DNA form, the CDR3 reads TGTGCTAGCACCTTAGGTCGAGGGGAGTGGGGTGTCGATGAGCAGTTCTTC. This translates into CASTLGRGEWGVDEQFF.

Regarding this clonotype: The junction differs from germline at one of its ends, possibly a read error. The chain is built from TRBV29-1 and TRBJ1-2; TRBD1 aligns across 8 bases. From germline, CDR1 is SQVTM and CDR2 ANQGSEA. This CDR3 is built from 12 residues. DNA of the CDR3: TGCAGCGTTGAGGACAGGGTCTATGGTTACAACTTC. Protein: CSVEDRVYGYNF. Full variable domain (rest looked up from reference TRBV29-1 and TRBJ1-2): SAVISQKPSRDICQRGTSLTIQCQVDSQVTMMFWYRQQPGQSLTLIATANQGSEATYESGFVIDKFPISRPNLTFSTLTVSNMSPEDSSIYLCSVEDRVYGYNFGSGTRLTVV.

To note about this clonotype: The CDR3 carries no conserved terminal phenylalanine or tryptophan, so it likely arises from a read error. V and J are TRBV6-1 and TRBJ2-7; D may correspond to TRBD1 or TRBD2 (5 bases each). Germline CDR1 is MNHNS and CDR2 is SASEGT. This CDR3 comprises 14 residues. This CDR3 is CVSSVAFEGYEQYL. The CDR3, as DNA: TGTGTCAGCAGTGTAGCTTTCGAGGGGTACGAGCAGTACTTA.

In regard to this clonotype: The junction departs from the called germline gene at one end, perhaps through a read error. The CDR3 coding sequence is TGTGACAGCAGCTCACGCCCGGGCAGGGGAGCGTATTCTGGAAACACCATATATTTT. Translated: CDSSSRPGRGAYSGNTIYF. The rearrangement uses TRBV11-2 and TRBJ1-3; D is perhaps TRBD1 (6 bases). Germline CDR1 and CDR2: SGHAT and FQNNGV. The CDR3 has 19 residues.

A single count supports this clonotype. Without the conserved terminal phenylalanine or tryptophan, this CDR3 likely stems from a read error. The chain couples TRBV11-3 to TRBJ2-1; D gene uncertain. Germline V gene lookup returns CDR1 SGHNT and CDR2 YENEEA. CDR3 length: 17 amino acids. CDR3 loop: CTSSLGFGVLSYNEQFY. CDR3 in DNA: TGTACCAGCAGCTTAGGGTTCGGCGTGCTTTCCTACAATGAGCAGTTCTAC.

As concerns this clonotype: A much larger clone lies one base from this, so it may be a read error. This sequence joins TRBV28 and TRBJ2-1; either TRBD1 or TRBD2 may supply D (8 bases each). The CDR3 is 15 residues long. The germline gives CDR1 MDHEN, CDR2 SYDVKM. The CDR3 reads CASTPGGGGYNEQLF. DNA of the CDR3: TGTGCCAGCACCCCAGGGGGCGGGGGGTACAATGAGCAGCTCTTC.

Turning to this clonotype: A read error is likely, as this CDR3 ends without the conserved phenylalanine or tryptophan. The chain carries TRBV9 and TRBJ1-4; D is uncertain. The germline gives CDR1 SGDLS, CDR2 YYNGEE. There are 15 residues in the CDR3. The ends were cut back, 2 bases at V and 6 bases at J, with 14 bases in the middle. The CDR3 DNA sequence: TGTGCCAGCAGCGTGGGTCAGGCCGGGGATGAAAAACTGTTTCTT. Its protein product is CASSVGQAGDEKLFL.

With respect to this clonotype: An end of the junction does not agree with germline; a read error may underlie this. The CDR3 coding sequence is TGTGTCAGCAACTTGAACAGGGGATTCTATGGCTACACCTTC. Its protein product is CVSNLNRGFYGYTF. J is TRBJ1-2 and V is TRBV11-2; TRBD1 agrees at 7 bases. Germline V gene sequence: CDR1 SGHAT, CDR2 FQNNGV. The CDR3 extends over 14 amino acids.

This chain joins TRBV6-1 and TRBJ2-7, with D uncertain. The CDR3 consists of 15 residues. V was pared by 4 bases and J by 2 bases, with 15 bases between. Germline V gene sequence: CDR1 MNHNS, CDR2 SASEGT. CDR3 sequence: CASSGSTCHPYEQYF. The CDR3 bases are TGTGCCAGCAGTGGATCGACATGCCACCCCTACGAGCAGTACTTC.